Listed below are T cell receptor beta chains from one sample, sequenced in a study of OX40 agonist ivuxolimab in advanced cancers. Produced via immunoSEQ multiplex PCR; TCRdb's table is partial and in-frame only. The table includes 25,000 or so clones, under 90% detected once. This material consisted of CD4+ or CD8+ T cells sorted from blood, taken in a trial of the OX40 agonist ivuxolimab. The receptors derive from an adult with an advanced solid tumor such as melanoma, head and neck, liver or kidney cancer. The CDR3 runs from the conserved cysteine through the conserved F or W. The order of the fields is CDR3 length, V gene, J gene, clone size, D gene, CDR3 DNA, CDR3 protein. A D gene is named only where the DNA matches it firmly. Part of the rows lack a size; the others show once, few, many or a class for expanded clones.

>14|TRBV5-1|TRBJ2-1|.|.
TGCGCCAGCGACGAGACGGGGGGCCTCAATGAGCAGTTCTTC
CASDETGGLNEQFF
>16|TRBV5-1|TRBJ2-5|.|TRBD2
TGCGCCAGCAGCTCCGGGACTAGCGGGGGTGGAGAGACCCAGTACTTC
CASSSGTSGGGETQYF
>15|TRBV27|TRBJ2-4|.|TRBD1
TGTGCCAGCAGCCTAACAGGGGTAGCCAAAAACATTCAGTACTTC
CASSLTGVAKNIQYF
>14|TRBV7-9|TRBJ1-1|.|.
TGTGCCAGCAGTTCTACAGGGATCAACACTGAAGCTTTCTTT
CASSSTGINTEAFF
>15|TRBV6-5|TRBJ2-2|few|.
TGTGCCAGCAGTTACGGCGGGGGCGGCACCGGGGAGCTGTTTTTT
CASSYGGGGTGELFF
>15|TRBV11-3|TRBJ2-2|few|TRBD2
TGTGCCAGCAGCCTAGGTGGGACTAGACCCGGGGAGCTGTTTTTT
CASSLGGTRPGELFF
>13|TRBV6-1|TRBJ2-7|.|.
TGTGCCAGCAGTGAGAGGGATCCCTACGAGCAGTACTTC
CASSERDPYEQYF
>13|TRBV30|TRBJ1-1|once|.
TGTGCCTGGCGGGGGGTGGGGAACACTGAAGCTTTCTTT
CAWRGVGNTEAFF
>13|TRBV6-4|TRBJ2-3|.|.
TGTGCCAGCAGTGACTGGGCTGACGATACGCAGTATTTT
CASSDWADDTQYF
>14|TRBV4-2|TRBJ2-1|.|.
TGTGCCAGCAGCCAAGGCGGCTACTACAATGAGCAGTTCTTC
CASSQGGYYNEQFF
>14|TRBV6-5|TRBJ2-2|.|TRBD1
TGTGCCAGCACGGACAGGGTCTACACCGGGGAGCTGTTTTTT
CASTDRVYTGELFF
>16|TRBV28|TRBJ2-2|.|TRBD1
TGTGCCAGCAGATTCACGAGACAGGGAGTCGCCGGGGAGCTGTTTTTT
CASRFTRQGVAGELFF
>15|TRBV6-1|TRBJ1-2|few|TRBD1
TGTGCCAGCAGTGAAGTGTTCAGGGGGGGGTATGGCTACACCTTC
CASSEVFRGGYGYTF
>15|TRBV7-9|TRBJ2-1|.|.
TGTGCCAGCAGCCCCCCAGGTTCAAACTACAATGAGCAGTTCTTC
CASSPPGSNYNEQFF
>14|TRBV6-5|TRBJ1-1|.|TRBD1
TGTGCCAGCACACACAGGGGGGGGAACACTGAAGCTTTCTTT
CASTHRGGNTEAFF
>14|TRBV6-5|TRBJ2-1|.|.
TGTGCCAGCACTTACTCCCCAGACTACAATGAGCAGTTCTTC
CASTYSPDYNEQFF
>13|TRBV7-9|TRBJ1-1|.|.
TGTGCCAGCAGTTTAACCGGGGGGCCTGAAGCTTTCTTT
CASSLTGGPEAFF
>14|TRBV19|TRBJ2-7|.|.
TGTGCCAGTAGTCCGGATAGGGACTCCAACGAGCAGTACTTC
CASSPDRDSNEQYF
>15|TRBV27|TRBJ2-3|.|.
TGTGCCAGCAACTTTAGGGGTGGGGGCACAGATACGCAGTATTTT
CASNFRGGGTDTQYF